Following are 17 T cell receptor beta chains from one sample sequenced in a study of T cell repertoires in cytomegalovirus infection. TCRdb fed the reads into MiXCR, producing one record per CDR3 protein. This table holds roughly 760,000 distinct CDR3 sequences, roughly a third found once. The material sequenced was PBMCs. The origin of the receptors is a human donor in good health (CMV status not recorded). Some clones in this sample may be carry-over from other donors' samples.

This chain links TRBV19 with TRBJ1-1, with 10 bases aligning to TRBD1. The CDR3 contains 18 residues. The V and J ends lost 1 base and 1 base, in that order; junction bases with no gene match: 9. CDR1 and CDR2 from the germline V gene are LNHDA and SQIVND (reference sequence). The CDR3 coding sequence is TGTGCCAGTAGTATAGGGGGCGGGACAGGGGTACCGAACACTGAAGCTTTCTTT. This encodes CASSIGGGTGVPNTEAFF.

In regard to this clonotype: The CDR3 carries no conserved terminal phenylalanine or tryptophan, so it likely arises from a read error. The V and J genes are TRBV7-9 and TRBJ1-3; no clear D. V was trimmed by 2 bases and J by 0 bases, leaving 11 bases between them. The CDR3 is 16 residues long. Germline V gene sequence: CDR1 SEHNR, CDR2 FQNEAQ (reference sequence). The CDR3 DNA reads as TGTGCCAGCAGCTTAACCCCACCCAGCTCTGGAAACACCATATATTCT. The encoded protein is CASSLTPPSSGNTIYS.

This clonotype was seen many times. The chain is built from TRBV7-2 and TRBJ1-5, with unresolved D. V lost 1 base and J 5 bases, leaving 12 bases between the germline ends. This CDR3 has 15 amino acids. The germline gives CDR1 SGHTA, CDR2 FQGNSA. The CDR3 loop is CASSLVSSRHQPQHF. For the CDR3, the DNA is TGTGCCAGCAGCTTAGTCTCCAGCCGTCATCAGCCCCAGCATTTT.

This clonotype was recorded a few times. The gene calls are TRBV7-2 and TRBJ1-2; unclear D gene. The CDR3 loop spans 13 amino acids. Germline-derived CDR1 and CDR2 are SGHTA and FQGNSA. V was shortened by 5 bases and J by 1 base, with 8 bases between the two germline ends. CDR3 bases: TGTGCCAGCAGCCGAGGGAATAACTATGGCTACACCTTC. Translating it yields CASSRGNNYGYTF.

J is TRBJ2-1 and V is TRBV20-1; 7 bases map to TRBD2. Per germline, CDR1 DFQATT and CDR2 SNEGSKA (reference sequence). V was pared by 0 bases and J by 6 bases, with 2 bases of the junction left unmatched. The CDR3 has 13 amino acids. Here the CDR3 DNA reads TGCAGTGCTAGAGAGGGGAGGGGCAATGAGCAGTTCTTC. It codes for CSAREGRGNEQFF.

This clonotype was picked up one time. A much more abundant neighbour one base away suggests this may be a read error. The final CDR3 position lacks the conserved phenylalanine or tryptophan, pointing to a likely read error. The DNA is left out, because the CDR3 cannot be placed on it with certainty; the CDR3 is given as TCRdb lists it. The chain links TRBV7-9 to TRBJ2-3; TRBD1 was called by the table and not checked on the DNA. With termini counted, the CDR3 has 14 amino acids. From germline, CDR1 is SEHNR and CDR2 FQNEAQ (reference sequence). The CDR3 protein is CASSQRQGFAPLTL.

This clonotype came up a few times. The chain links TRBV28 to TRBJ2-2; maybe TRBD2 (6 bases). The V end lost 6 bases, the J end lost 4 bases, and 15 bases lay between the germline ends. CDR1 is MDHEN, CDR2 SYDVKM, per germline. The CDR3 totals 15 residues. The CDR3: CASRPPRGSTGELFF. DNA of the CDR3: TGTGCCAGCAGGCCACCGCGGGGCTCCACCGGGGAGCTGTTTTTT.

In this sample, this clonotype turned up a few times. CDR3 in DNA: TGTGCCAGCAGTTTTCAGGAACCGGGACTAGAGGACTACGAGCAGTACTTC. Translation gives CASSFQEPGLEDYEQYF. The chain employs TRBV27 and TRBJ2-7, with 8 bases lining up with TRBD2. This CDR3 is built from 17 residues. Germline V gene lookup returns CDR1 MNHEY and CDR2 SMNVEV (reference sequence). V shed 3 bases, J shed 3 bases, and the junction held 13 bases outside the gene matches.

This clonotype occurred a few times. The genes are TRBV25-1 and TRBJ1-2; 8 bases match TRBD1. This CDR3 region has 16 residues. With V trimmed by 4 bases and J by 0 bases, 7 bases remained unmatched. The V gene's germline CDR1 is MGHDK and CDR2 SYGVNS. The CDR3 region has the DNA TGTGCCAGCAGTGGCCGGGACAGGTCACCTAACTATGGCTACACCTTC. Translated, it gives CASSGRDRSPNYGYTF.

Concerning this clonotype: This may be a read error: a much more frequent sequence differs by one nucleotide. The chain joins TRBV27 to TRBJ2-7, with TRBD2 identical over 8 bases. Germline V gene data show CDR1 as MNHEY and CDR2 as SMNVEV (reference sequence). CDR3 size: 12 residues. The chain's CDR3 is CDSRGGSYEQYF. CDR3 bases: TGTGACAGTCGGGGGGGCTCCTACGAGCAGTACTTC.

This rearrangement joins TRBV27 to TRBJ1-1, with no clear D. Trimming shortened V by 10 bases and J by 3 bases, and 21 bases separated the two germline ends. Germline assignment: CDR1 MNHEY and CDR2 SMNVEV (reference sequence). This CDR3 comprises 15 residues. The CDR3 is CATRPSPSLDTEAFF. The CDR3 bases are TGTGCCACCCGTCCGAGCCCAAGTTTGGACACTGAAGCTTTCTTT.

In regard to this clonotype: A much larger clone differs from this one at a single base, so this may be a read error. The V call is TRBV7-2, the J call TRBJ1-1, with no clear D. V lost 4 bases and J lost 8, with 17 bases in between. Germline assignment: CDR1 SGHTA and CDR2 FQGNSA. The CDR3 has 14 residues. The CDR3: CASSWPSEYREAFF. The CDR3 DNA follows: TGTGCCAGCAGCTGGCCTTCCGAATATAGGGAAGCTTTCTTT.

This clonotype was seen a handful of times. The rearrangement uses TRBV28 and TRBJ2-7; the match to TRBD1 covers 7 bases. The V gene end was trimmed by 8 bases and the J gene end by 4 bases; junction bases not matched to a gene: 17. CDR3 length equals 16 residues. Germline V gene lookup returns CDR1 MDHEN and CDR2 SYDVKM. As DNA, the CDR3 is TGTGCCAGCGAAGGAGAGGGGGCGCCGTCCTCATACGAGCAGTACTTC. The encoded protein is CASEGEGAPSSYEQYF.

This clonotype was detected only once. This chain uses TRBV7-8 with TRBJ1-2, with D uncertain. CDR1 and CDR2 from the germline V gene are SGHVS and FQNEAQ. CDR3 size: 16 residues. The ends were cut back, 3 bases at V and 7 bases at J, with 21 bases in the middle. CDR3 sequence: CASSLRGAVFKRGYTF. The DNA for the CDR3 is TGTGCCAGCAGCTTGCGAGGTGCGGTGTTTAAGCGTGGCTACACCTTC. The full variable domain, in which reference TRBV7-8 and TRBJ1-2 provide the parts outside the CDR3, is GAGVSQSPRYKVAKRGQDVALRCDPISGHVSLFWYQQALGQGPEFLTYFQNEAQLDKSGLPSDRFFAERPEGSVSTLKIQRTQQEDSAVYLCASSLRGAVFKRGYTFGSGTRLTVV.

Ten or more counts support this clonotype. This chain connects TRBV7-9 to TRBJ1-1, with TRBD1 identical over 7 bases. Germline CDR1 SEHNR, CDR2 FQNEAQ (reference sequence). The CDR3 spans 12 residues. Trimming cost V 8 bases and J 3 bases; bases outside gene matches: 3. In DNA form, the CDR3 reads TGTGCCAGCCGAACAGGGGACACTGAAGCTTTCTTT. It is translated as CASRTGDTEAFF.

The chain employs TRBV3-1 and TRBJ1-1; D unclear. Trimming took 3 bases from V and 10 from J, leaving 12 bases between them. The CDR3 covers 12 residues. Germline V gene lookup returns CDR1 LGHDT and CDR2 YNNKEL (reference sequence). The CDR3 region has the DNA TGTGCCAGCAGCCAGGGTGGACGGGGAGCTTTCTTT. This gives the protein CASSQGGRGAFF.

This clonotype was observed many times. V is TRBV5-1 and J is TRBJ1-1, with 8 bases matching TRBD1. The V segment lost 7 bases and the J segment 4 bases; nucleotides outside the gene matches: 9. Per germline, CDR1 SGHRS and CDR2 YFSETQ. The CDR3 runs to 14 residues. The CDR3: CASGGTGGSTEAFF. CDR3 coding DNA: TGCGCCAGCGGGGGGACAGGTGGGAGCACTGAAGCTTTCTTT.